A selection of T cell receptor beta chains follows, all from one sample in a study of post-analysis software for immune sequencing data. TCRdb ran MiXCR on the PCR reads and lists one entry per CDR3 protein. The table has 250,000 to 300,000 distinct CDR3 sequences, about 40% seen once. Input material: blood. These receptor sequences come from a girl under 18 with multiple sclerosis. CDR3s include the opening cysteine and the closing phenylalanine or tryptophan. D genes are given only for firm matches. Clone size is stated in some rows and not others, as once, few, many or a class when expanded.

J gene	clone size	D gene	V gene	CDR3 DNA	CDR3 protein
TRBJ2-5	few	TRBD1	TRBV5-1	TGCGCCAGCAGCTTGGGCCCACAGGGGGGAAATGAGCAGTACTTC	CASSLGPQGGNEQYF
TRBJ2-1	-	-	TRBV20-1	TGCAGTGCTTTCGAAATGCGGGCGAGCTCCTACAATGAGCAGTTCTTC	CSAFEMRASSYNEQFF
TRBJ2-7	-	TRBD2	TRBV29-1	TGCAGCGTTGATGTTGGGACTAGCGGCTACGAGCAGTACTTC	CSVDVGTSGYEQYF
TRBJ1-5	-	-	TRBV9	TGTGCCAGCAGCGGGGACGGGATCAATCAGCCCCAGCATTTT	CASSGDGINQPQHF
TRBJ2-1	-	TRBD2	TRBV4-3	TGCGCCAGCAGCCCTTGGACTAGGGGCAATGAGCAGTTCTTC	CASSPWTRGNEQFF
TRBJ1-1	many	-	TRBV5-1	TGCGCCAGCAGCTTGGCCCAGAACACTGAAGCTTTCTTT	CASSLAQNTEAFF
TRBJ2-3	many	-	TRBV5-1	TGCGCCAGCAGCTTAAACACATACACAGATACGCAGTATTTT	CASSLNTYTDTQYF
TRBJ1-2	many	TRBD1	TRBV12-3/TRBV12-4	TGTGCCAGCAGCCCACAGGGGGCTCGGGGCTACACCTTC	CASSPQGARGYTF
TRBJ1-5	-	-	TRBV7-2	TGTGCCAGCAGCTTAGACAGGGTAGGCAGTCAGCCCCAGCATTTT	CASSLDRVGSQPQHF
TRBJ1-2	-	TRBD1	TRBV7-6	TGTGCCAGCAGCTCCCCAGCCGGGACAGGGTATTATGGCTACACCTTC	CASSSPAGTGYYGYTF
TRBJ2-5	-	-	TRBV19	TGTGCCGGTAGTATAGGTCGGAGGGGACAGGAGACCCAGTACTTC	CAGSIGRRGQETQYF
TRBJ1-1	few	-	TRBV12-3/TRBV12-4	TGTGCCAGCAGTGAGACAGTTGGCGCTTTCTTT	CASSETVGAFF
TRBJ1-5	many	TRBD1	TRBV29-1	TGCAGCGTTGGTCAGGGGGCGAGTCAGCCCCAGCATTTT	CSVGQGASQPQHF
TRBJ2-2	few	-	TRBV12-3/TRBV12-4	TGTGCCAGCAGCCCCCAGGGGGGGGGCACCGGGGAGCTGTTTTTT	CASSPQGGGTGELFF
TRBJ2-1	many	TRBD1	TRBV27	TGTGCCAGCAGTTTCCTAACCGGGACAGGGATCTACAATGAGCAGTTCTTC	CASSFLTGTGIYNEQFF
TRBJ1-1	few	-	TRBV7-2	TGTGCCAGCAGCTTGCACAGGATTGGTTTGGACACTGAAGCTTTCTTT	CASSLHRIGLDTEAFF
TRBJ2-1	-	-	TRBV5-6	TGTGCCAGCAGCGCCGGGCCTAACTCCTACAATGAGCAGTTCTTC	CASSAGPNSYNEQFF
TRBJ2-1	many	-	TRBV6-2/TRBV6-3	TGTGCCAGCTGCTTAGCGCCGAGAAAATACAATGAGCAGTTCTTC	CASCLAPRKYNEQFF
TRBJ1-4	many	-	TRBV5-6	TGTGCCAGCAGCTTGGCCGGCGAAAAACTGTTTTTT	CASSLAGEKLFF
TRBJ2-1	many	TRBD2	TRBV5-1	TGCGCCAGCAGCCCCGTCGGCGGGGGGGCCTACAATGAGCAGTTCTTC	CASSPVGGGAYNEQFF
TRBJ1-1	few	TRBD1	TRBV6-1	TGTGCCAGCAGGCCTCGACCGGGACAGGGGCCTGTTAAGGGAGCTTTCTTT	CASRPRPGQGPVKGAFF
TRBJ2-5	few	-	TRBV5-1	TGCGCCAGCAGCCCCGGTCGGGAAGGCCTCCAAGAGACCCAGTACTTC	CASSPGREGLQETQYF
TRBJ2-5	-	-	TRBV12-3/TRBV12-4	TGTGCCAGCAGGCCCGCTATTACCCAGTACTTC	CASRPAITQYF
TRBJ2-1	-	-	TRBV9	TGTGCCAGTGGACCGGGACACGGAGCTAACAATGAGCAGTTCTTC	CASGPGHGANNEQFF
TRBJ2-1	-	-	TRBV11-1	TGTGCCAGCAGCTTAGAACAGAGCTCCTACAATGAGCAGTTCTTC	CASSLEQSSYNEQFF
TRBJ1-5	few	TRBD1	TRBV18	TGTGCCAGCTCACCTCGGACAGGGGCTCAGCCCCAGCATTTT	CASSPRTGAQPQHF
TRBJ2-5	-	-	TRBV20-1	TGCAGTGCTAGAGATACATTAGGGCAGTACCAAGAGACCCAGTACTTC	CSARDTLGQYQETQYF
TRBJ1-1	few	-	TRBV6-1	TGTGCCAGCAGTGAAGGAGGGAGCAGCACTGAAGCTTTCTTT	CASSEGGSSTEAFF
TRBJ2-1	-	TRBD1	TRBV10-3	TGTGCCATCAGGGATGACAGGGGGCAGGTAAATGAGCAGTTCTTC	CAIRDDRGQVNEQFF
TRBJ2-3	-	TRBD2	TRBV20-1	TGCAGTGCTAGACCTGGGACTAGCGGGACCCATACGCAGTATTTT	CSARPGTSGTHTQYF
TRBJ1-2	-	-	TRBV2	TGTGCCAGCAGGCCAACGCGGGCTGAAAACTATGGCTACACCTTC	CASRPTRAENYGYTF
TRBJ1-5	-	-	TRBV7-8	TGTGCCAGCAGCGGACAGTTTAGCAATCAGCCCCAGCATTTT	CASSGQFSNQPQHF